One T cell receptor (beta chain) is described in this entry. The data were taken from a study of blood T cell repertoires in COVID-19. Background on the study: Sites in the United States, Italy and Spain provided acute and convalescent COVID-19 samples. Sample material is recorded as cDNA or gDNA derived from T cells, B-cell-depleted T cells, or PBMCs.

V lost 4 bases and J lost 4; bases outside the gene matches: 8. This CDR3 has 15 amino acids. CDR1 is SGDLS, CDR2 YYNGEE, per germline. As processed by the authors: Estimated nucleated cell counts came from reference gene primer amplification. Assay: immunoSEQ multiplex PCR; the TCRdb copy retains only in-frame clones and omits some. For V, J and clone size, that table is used; D and trimming come from the DNA. In the table there are approximately 13,000 clones, roughly 73% of which are singletons. The sequenced sample was peripheral blood. J is TRBJ2-5 and V is TRBV9, with 9 bases fitting TRBD2. This clonotype was obtained from a man between 70 and 80 years old with acute or convalescent COVID-19. CDR3 loop: CASSYRSGSAETQYF. CDR3 DNA sequence: TGTGCCAGCAGCTACCGTAGCGGGAGTGCAGAGACCCAGTACTTC.